The present T cell receptor (beta chain) was sequenced within a study of vaccination and CD4 T cells after COVID-19. On this clonotype itself: Its target is unknown.

The germline V gene has CDR1 SNHLY and CDR2 FYNNEI. Trimming took 7 bases from V and 2 from J; bases not matched to a gene: 2. This CDR3 region has 13 residues. Sample treatment: roughly 10-day PBMC culture with coronavirus spike peptide pools or control peptides (ViraFEST assay). First, ViraFEST expanded antigen-specific T cells with peptide pools, and next it sequenced the TCRs. Whole-study results and caveats: When vaccine-specific clones from convalescent patients were examined, 304 of 307 were spike mono-reactive.

Sequencing of DNA taken from cultured CD4+ T cells relied on the Oncomine TCR Beta short-read assay. TCRdb processed the PCR reads anew with MiXCR; each CDR3 protein has one entry. The sample includes 15,000 to 20,000 distinct CDR3 sequences, 60% to 70% of them seen just once. Sequenced: CD4+ T cells from blood, cultured in vitro. The chain carries TRBV2 and TRBJ2-7, with 10 bases aligning to TRBD2. The source of this sequence is a human donor who had recovered from COVID-19. CDR3 sequence: CASKAGGPYEQYF. The CDR3 bases are TGTGCCAGCAAAGCGGGAGGGCCCTACGAGCAGTACTTC.